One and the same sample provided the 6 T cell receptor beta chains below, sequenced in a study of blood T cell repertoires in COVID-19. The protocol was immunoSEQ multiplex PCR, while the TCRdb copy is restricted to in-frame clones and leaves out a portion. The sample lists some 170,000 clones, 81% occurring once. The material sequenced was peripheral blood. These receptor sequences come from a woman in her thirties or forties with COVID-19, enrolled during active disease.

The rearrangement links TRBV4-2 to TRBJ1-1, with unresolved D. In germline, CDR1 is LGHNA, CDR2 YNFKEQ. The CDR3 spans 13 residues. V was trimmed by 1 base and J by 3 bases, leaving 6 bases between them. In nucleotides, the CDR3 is TGTGCCAGCAGCCAAGGTACTCACACTGAAGCTTTCTTT. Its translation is CASSQGTHTEAFF.

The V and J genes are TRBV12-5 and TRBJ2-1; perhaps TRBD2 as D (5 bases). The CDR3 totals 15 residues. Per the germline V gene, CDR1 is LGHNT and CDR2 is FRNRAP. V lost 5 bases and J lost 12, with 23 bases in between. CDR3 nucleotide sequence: TGTGCTAGTGGTCCGCCTAGAGGGAGCGGACTTCTGCAGTTCTTC. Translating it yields CASGPPRGSGLLQFF.

The CDR3 sequence: CASSVRNTEAFF. DNA for the CDR3: TGTGCCAGCTCAGTGCGGAACACTGAAGCTTTCTTT. J is TRBJ1-1 and V is TRBV18; D is unclear. CDR3 size: 12 residues. Between the trimmed V and J ends, which lost 5 bases and 1 base, there was a span of 5 bases. Germline values: CDR1 KGHSH, CDR2 LQKENI. Drawing the rest from reference TRBV18 and TRBJ1-1, the complete variable domain is NAGVMQNPRHLVRRRGQEARLRCSPMKGHSHVYWYRQLPEEGLKFMVYLQKENIIDESGMPKERFSAEFPKEGPSILRIQQVVRGDSAAYFCASSVRNTEAFFGQGTRLTVV.

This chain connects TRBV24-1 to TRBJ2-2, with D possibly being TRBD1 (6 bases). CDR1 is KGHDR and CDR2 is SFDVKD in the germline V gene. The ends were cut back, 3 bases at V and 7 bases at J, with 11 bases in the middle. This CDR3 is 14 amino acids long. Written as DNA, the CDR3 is TGTGCCACCAGTGATCCCAGGGGACACGGGGAGCTGTTTTTT. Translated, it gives CATSDPRGHGELFF.

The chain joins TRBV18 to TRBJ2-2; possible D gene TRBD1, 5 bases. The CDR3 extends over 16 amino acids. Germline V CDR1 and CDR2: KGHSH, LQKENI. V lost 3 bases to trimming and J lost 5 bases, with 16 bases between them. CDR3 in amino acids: CASSPRLKGVTGELFF. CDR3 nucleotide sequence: TGTGCCAGCTCACCTCGGTTGAAAGGGGTAACCGGGGAGCTGTTTTTT.

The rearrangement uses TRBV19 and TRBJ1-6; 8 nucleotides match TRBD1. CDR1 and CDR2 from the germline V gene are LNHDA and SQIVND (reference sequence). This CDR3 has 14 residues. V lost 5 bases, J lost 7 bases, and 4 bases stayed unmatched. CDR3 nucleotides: TGTGCCAGTAGTTGGGGACAGGAAAATTCACCCCTCCACTTT. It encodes CASSWGQENSPLHF.